The 22 T cell receptor beta chains below were found in one sample sequenced in a study of shared clonotypes between healthy human individuals. The repertoire was sequenced with immunoSEQ multiplex PCR; TCRdb's copy has only in-frame clones and lacks some. The sample has about 660,000 clones, around 72% seen once. Sequenced material: memory CD4+ T cells sorted from blood. Sample subset: CD45RA-negative fraction. These receptors all stem from a woman between 25 and 40 years old in good health.

This clone was seen only a few times. Distinct nucleotide sequences in the sample also encode this CDR3. The chain employs TRBV5-1 and TRBJ1-5; 10 bases align to TRBD1. The CDR3 contains 14 residues. The trim removed 4 bases at V and 6 bases at J, leaving 4 bases unmatched. CDR1 and CDR2 from the germline V gene are SGHRS and YFSETQ. The CDR3 region has the DNA TGCGCCAGCAGCCCGGGGACAGGGGCTCAGCCCCAGCATTTT. Residues: CASSPGTGAQPQHF.

The chain carries TRBV6-4 and TRBJ1-1, with D uncertain. Germline V lookup: CDR1 MRHNA, CDR2 SNTAGT. The CDR3 contains 13 residues. The V end lost 3 bases, the J end lost 0 bases, and 5 bases lay between the germline ends. In DNA form, the CDR3 reads TGTGCCAGCAGTGAGGGAATGAACACTGAAGCTTTCTTT. Its translation is CASSEGMNTEAFF.

The chain couples TRBV27 to TRBJ1-1; 7 bases map to TRBD1. CDR1 and CDR2 from the germline V gene are MNHEY and SMNVEV (reference sequence). This CDR3 is 15 amino acids long. Germline trimming cut 3 bases from V and 6 bases from J; bases unmatched to any gene: 10. The CDR3 nucleotides read TGTGCCAGCAGTTTCGTGACAGGGAGACCTTCTGAAGCTTTCTTT. This codes for CASSFVTGRPSEAFF.

The genes are TRBV10-1 and TRBJ2-7; D is uncertain. CDR1 and CDR2 from the germline V gene are WNHNN and SYGVQD (reference sequence). Trimming took off 3 bases at V and 6 bases at J, with 15 bases between the two ends. The CDR3 has 14 residues. CDR3 amino acids: CASSEQTPSSEQYF. The CDR3 DNA reads TGCGCCAGCAGTGAACAGACACCATCCAGCGAGCAGTACTTC.

This clone was recorded a few times. CDR3 in amino acids: CASTRDRNFYGYTF. CDR3 bases: TGTGCCAGCACCAGGGACAGAAACTTCTATGGCTACACCTTC. This rearrangement joins TRBV2 to TRBJ1-2; 7 bases fit TRBD1. CDR1 is SNHLY, CDR2 FYNNEI, per germline. The V segment lost 7 bases and the J segment 4 bases; nucleotides outside the gene matches: 9. The CDR3 has 14 residues.

The CDR3 protein is CAWSASGGTDTQYF. The CDR3 DNA sequence: TGTGCCTGGAGTGCTAGCGGGGGCACAGATACGCAGTATTTT. This chain links TRBV30 with TRBJ2-3; TRBD2 agrees at 9 bases. CDR1 and CDR2 from the germline V gene are GTSNPN and SVGIG (reference sequence). V lost 1 base to trimming and J lost 1 base; unmatched junction nucleotides: 0. The CDR3 sequence is 14 residues long.

The chain joins TRBV27 to TRBJ1-4; D is unclear. CDR3 size: 17 residues. The V end lost 4 bases, the J end lost 5 bases, and 20 bases lay between the germline ends. CDR1 is MNHEY and CDR2 is SMNVEV in the germline V gene (reference sequence). CDR3 loop: CASSSSPEDWWNEKLFF. The CDR3 DNA reads TGTGCCAGCAGTTCCTCTCCCGAGGACTGGTGGAATGAAAAACTGTTTTTT.

The chain has TRBV9 and TRBJ2-7; D not certain. The CDR3 has 13 residues. Looked up from germline, CDR1 is SGDLS and CDR2 is YYNGEE. V was pared by 3 bases and J by 5 bases, with 12 bases between. The CDR3, as DNA: TGTGCCAGCAGCGGCGGTGGGGTCCACGAGCAGTACTTC. Encoded protein: CASSGGGVHEQYF.

This clone has at least ten counts. The V call is TRBV7-8, the J call TRBJ2-1; TRBD2 matches 7 bases. CDR1 is SGHVS, CDR2 FQNEAQ, per germline. The CDR3 sequence is 14 residues long. The J segment lost 9 bases and the V segment lost 7 bases, leaving 12 bases of the junction unmatched. The CDR3 coding sequence is TGTGCCAGCACCTACCGCGGGAGAATCGGTGAGCAGTTCTTC. Amino acids: CASTYRGRIGEQFF. Variable domain in full (rest from reference TRBV7-8 and TRBJ2-1): GAGVSQSPRYKVAKRGQDVALRCDPISGHVSLFWYQQALGQGPEFLTYFQNEAQLDKSGLPSDRFFAERPEGSVSTLKIQRTQQEDSAVYLCASTYRGRIGEQFFGPGTRLTVL.

This clone appeared once. The rearrangement links TRBV7-3 to TRBJ2-1; maybe TRBD2 (6 bases). The ends were cut back, 1 base at V and 2 bases at J, with 12 bases in the middle. The germline CDR1 and CDR2 sequences are SGHTA and FQGTGA. This CDR3 is 16 amino acids long. CDR3 region: CASSLRGGATYNEQFF. CDR3 DNA sequence: TGTGCCAGCAGCTTAAGGGGCGGGGCAACCTACAATGAGCAGTTCTTC.

This clone showed up just a few times. V is TRBV18 and J is TRBJ2-2; D may be TRBD1 (6 bases). The CDR3 runs 14 residues. V lost 3 bases, J lost 7 bases, and 12 bases lay in between. Germline lookup yields CDR1 KGHSH and CDR2 LQKENI. CDR3 residues: CASSPGAGVGELFF. Written as DNA, the CDR3 is TGTGCCAGCTCACCGGGAGCAGGGGTCGGGGAGCTGTTTTTT.

The rearrangement links TRBV27 to TRBJ2-6; 8 nucleotides match TRBD1. The trim removed 5 bases at V and 3 bases at J, leaving 6 bases unmatched. The CDR3 spans 16 residues. Germline CDR1 and CDR2: MNHEY and SMNVEV (reference sequence). The CDR3 DNA reads TGTGCCAGCAGTGATGCAGGGGGCGGTGGGGCCAACGTCCTGACTTTC. Translation: CASSDAGGGGANVLTF.

The J gene is TRBJ1-4, the V gene TRBV4-1, with 10 bases aligning to TRBD1. This CDR3 has 16 amino acids. Losses at the gene ends were 1 base for V and 8 bases for J; bases not matched to a gene: 7. Germline V gene lookup returns CDR1 MGHRA and CDR2 YSYEKL. In DNA form, the CDR3 reads TGCGCCAGCAGCCAAGCTCCGACAGGGGGCTACGAAAAACTGTTTTTT. As protein: CASSQAPTGGYEKLFF.

The CDR3 bases are TGCGCCAGCAGCCCGACTAGCGGGAGAGTGCACGAGCAGTACTTC. It translates to CASSPTSGRVHEQYF. The rearrangement uses TRBV5-1 and TRBJ2-7, with 12 bases lining up with TRBD2. Germline trimming cut 4 bases from V and 5 bases from J; bases unmatched to any gene: 7. This CDR3 is built from 15 residues. The V gene's germline CDR1 is SGHRS and CDR2 YFSETQ.

In regard to this clone: A much more abundant neighbour one base away suggests this may be a read error. The V gene is TRBV5-4, the J gene TRBJ2-2, with D hard to call. V gave up 1 base and J gave up 3 bases, with 1 base separating them. The CDR3 runs 12 residues. The germline gives CDR1 SGHNT, CDR2 YYREEE (reference sequence). This chain's CDR3 is CASSLHTGELFF. CDR3 DNA: TGTGCCAGCAGCTTGCACACCGGGGAGCTGTTTTTT.

In regard to this clone: Within the sample, other DNA sequences also encode this same CDR3. The chain is built from TRBV6-5 and TRBJ2-3; D not certain. The length of the CDR3 is 14 residues. V was pared by 3 bases and J by 3 bases, with 10 bases between. The germline V gene encodes CDR1 MNHEY and CDR2 SVGAGI. Here the CDR3 DNA reads TGTGCCAGCAGTTATCGGGTTCGGACAGATACGCAGTATTTT. Translating it yields CASSYRVRTDTQYF.

The rearrangement links TRBV14 to TRBJ2-2, with 14 bases fitting TRBD2. CDR1 is SGHDN and CDR2 is FVKESK in the germline V gene. This CDR3 region has 18 residues. J gave up 8 bases and V 4 bases, and 12 bases lay outside the gene matches. Here the CDR3 reads CASSRGGLAGDLQGELFF. The CDR3 region has the DNA TGTGCCAGCAGCCGAGGGGGACTAGCGGGAGATCTTCAGGGGGAGCTGTTTTTT.

The rearrangement uses TRBV5-6 and TRBJ2-6, with D perhaps TRBD1 (5 bases). The germline CDR1 and CDR2 sequences are SGHDT and YYEEEE. Trimming took off 0 bases at V and 0 bases at J, with 7 bases between the two ends. The CDR3 is 16 residues long. The CDR3 DNA is TGTGCCAGCAGCTTGGTACAGGCCTCTGGGGCCAACGTCCTGACTTTC. Protein product: CASSLVQASGANVLTF.

CDR3 loop: CASSPGLEETQYF. Here the CDR3 DNA reads TGTGCCAGCAGCCCGGGACTGGAAGAGACCCAGTACTTC. The rearrangement links TRBV5-4 to TRBJ2-5; D is possibly TRBD2 (6 bases). Deletions cut 4 bases from V and 3 bases from J, with 10 bases between. The CDR3 has 13 amino acids. The germline V gene encodes CDR1 SGHNT and CDR2 YYREEE (reference sequence). Variable domain in full (rest from reference TRBV5-4 and TRBJ2-5): ETGVTQSPTHLIKTRGQQVTLRCSSQSGHNTVSWYQQALGQGPQFIFQYYREEENGRGNFPPRFSGLQFPNYSSELNVNALELDDSALYLCASSPGLEETQYFGPGTRLLVL.

The chain recombines TRBV7-3 with TRBJ1-5; D not certain. Trimming took off 1 base at V and 0 bases at J, with 22 bases between the two ends. Germline assignment: CDR1 SGHTA and CDR2 FQGTGA. This CDR3 contains 20 residues. The CDR3: CASSLMREEPVKISNQPQHF. DNA for the CDR3: TGTGCCAGCAGCTTAATGAGGGAGGAGCCCGTCAAAATTAGCAATCAGCCCCAGCATTTT.

The chain recombines TRBV6-1 with TRBJ2-7; D remains unclear. This CDR3 contains 13 residues. Germline CDR1 is MNHNS and CDR2 is SASEGT. V gave up 10 bases and J gave up 6 bases, with 19 bases separating them. Here the CDR3 reads CATPRSRSGEQYF. The DNA of the CDR3 is TGTGCCACCCCGAGGAGCAGGTCTGGCGAGCAGTACTTC.

CDR3 residues: CASTDTGGANTEAFF. The CDR3, as DNA: TGTGCCAGCACTGACACCGGAGGGGCGAACACTGAAGCTTTCTTT. The genes are TRBV6-5 and TRBJ1-1; maybe TRBD1 (5 bases). V lost 7 bases and J lost 1, with 16 bases in between. Germline V lookup: CDR1 MNHEY, CDR2 SVGAGI. This CDR3 region has 15 residues.